The clone carrying this T cell receptor (beta chain) was seen once. Its target is not known. These data originate in a study of T cells in localized non-small cell lung cancer. Study-level results: There was higher T cell clonality in uninvolved adjacent lung than in tumor, and it was highest there. Because sequencing included only one region (of the tumor), heterogeneity remains possible. Longer overall survival associated with higher blood T cell density; shorter survival with higher adjacent-lung clonality.

Germline assignment: CDR1 LGHNA and CDR2 YNFKEQ. The V gene end was trimmed by 1 base and the J gene end by 5 bases; junction bases not matched to a gene: 3. The CDR3 runs 14 residues. TCRdb's copy holds only in-frame clones and misses some; the assay was immunoSEQ multiplex PCR. The sample records under 150,000 clones, about 90% being singletons. The receptor was derived from a female donor older than 55 with stage I lung adenocarcinoma. The source was peripheral blood, collected before any cancer treatment. J is TRBJ2-7 and V is TRBV4-2; 9 positions agree with TRBD2. The CDR3 loop reads CASSQGTSEDEQYF. CDR3 DNA: TGTGCCAGCAGCCAAGGGACTAGCGAGGACGAGCAGTACTTC.